This passage covers 9 T cell receptor beta chains from one sample sequenced in a study of technical replicates of blood from a handful of donors. Using immunoSEQ multiplex PCR, the repertoire was profiled, and TCRdb retains in-frame clones only, with some absent. Among some 96,000 clones listed, about 94% were seen once. Sequencing used T cells isolated from PBMCs. These receptors all come from a human donor in good health.

The genes are TRBV6-5 and TRBJ2-3; D is uncertain. The CDR3 covers 16 residues. The V end lost 2 bases, the J end lost 0 bases, and 12 bases lay between the germline ends. CDR1 is MNHEY, CDR2 SVGAGI, per germline. CDR3: CASSYMKYSSTDTQYF. As DNA, the CDR3 is TGTGCCAGCAGTTACATGAAGTACTCTAGCACAGATACGCAGTATTTT.

V usage is TRBV6-1 and J usage is TRBJ2-7; 8 positions match TRBD1. CDR1 and CDR2 from the germline V gene are MNHNS and SASEGT. Trimming took 6 bases from V and 1 from J; bases not matched to a gene: 5. This CDR3 comprises 14 residues. The CDR3 sequence: CASSWTGSSYEQYF. DNA of the CDR3: TGTGCCAGCAGCTGGACAGGGAGTTCCTACGAGCAGTACTTC.

V usage is TRBV7-9 and J usage is TRBJ1-4, with D possibly matching TRBD1 (5 bases). The CDR3 is made up of 13 amino acids. V was trimmed by 7 bases and J by 6 bases, leaving 12 bases between them. Germline V gene lookup returns CDR1 SEHNR and CDR2 FQNEAQ (reference sequence). CDR3 nucleotide sequence: TGTGCCAGCAAGCCAGGGTTTTATGAAAAACTGTTTTTT. Translating gives CASKPGFYEKLFF.

The chain employs TRBV27 and TRBJ2-6; the D is unclear. V was clipped by 4 bases and J by 0 bases, with 4 bases between them. Per the germline V gene, CDR1 is MNHEY and CDR2 is SMNVEV (reference sequence). The CDR3 consists of 14 residues. The CDR3, as DNA: TGTGCCAGCAGTTCCCGCTCTGGGGCCAACGTCCTGACTTTC. As protein: CASSSRSGANVLTF. Variable domain in full (rest from reference TRBV27 and TRBJ2-6): EAQVTQNPRYLITVTGKKLTVTCSQNMNHEYMSWYRQDPGLGLRQIYYSMNVEVTDKGDVPEGYKVSRKEKRNFPLILESPSPNQTSLYFCASSSRSGANVLTFGAGSRLTVL.

The chain has TRBV6-5 and TRBJ1-2; 8 bases are shared with TRBD1. Germline V gives CDR1 MNHEY, CDR2 SVGAGI. This CDR3 spans 14 amino acids. J gave up 5 bases and V 6 bases, and 8 bases lay outside the gene matches. CDR3 nucleotide sequence: TGTGCCAGCAGAGGACAGGGTGGTGGGTATGGCTACACCTTC. Encoded protein: CASRGQGGGYGYTF.

This chain joins TRBV14 and TRBJ2-1, with D unresolved. V lost 4 bases and J lost 0, with 10 bases in between. This CDR3 is built from 15 residues. CDR1 is SGHDN and CDR2 is FVKESK in the germline V gene. In nucleotides, the CDR3 is TGTGCCAGCAGCCCTACCGCGAGCTCCTACAATGAGCAGTTCTTC. It encodes CASSPTASSYNEQFF.

The rearrangement uses TRBV2 and TRBJ1-2, with a weak D call TRBD1 (5 bases). Deletions cut 11 bases from V and 6 bases from J, with 22 bases between. This CDR3 comprises 14 residues. Germline-derived CDR1 and CDR2 are SNHLY and FYNNEI. CDR3 sequence (DNA): TGTGCCTCCCGTATCAGGGCAGGTCCCCATGGCTACACCTTC. The encoded protein is CASRIRAGPHGYTF.

The V call is TRBV5-1, the J call TRBJ2-6; D is undetermined. The CDR3 has 14 residues. The V end lost 0 bases, the J end lost 2 bases, and 3 bases lay between the germline ends. CDR1 and CDR2 (germline): SGHRS, YFSETQ. CDR3: CASSLVAGANVLTF. CDR3 bases: TGCGCCAGCAGCTTGGTCGCTGGGGCCAACGTCCTGACTTTC.

This clone was recorded once. J is TRBJ2-5 and V is TRBV18, with TRBD2 as a possible D gene (5 bases). The CDR3 extends over 14 amino acids. CDR1 KGHSH and CDR2 LQKENI come from the germline V gene. V shed 1 base and J shed 2 bases, with 8 bases lying between them. The CDR3 is CASSPRGGQETQYF. CDR3 nucleotide sequence: TGTGCCAGCTCACCACGAGGAGGACAAGAGACCCAGTACTTC.